This TCR beta chain was captured in a study of cytomegalovirus exposure and HLA in healthy donors. Whole-study findings and limits: From TCR beta sequences, most subjects' HLA-A and HLA-B alleles were reportedly predicted accurately. Reported performance of the classifier showed diagnosis of cytomegalovirus status with high specificity and sensitivity. A few chains linked to CMV were shown in vitro to be specific for CMV antigens.

For this clone: Its antigen remains unknown.

With 4 bases clipped from V and 3 bases from J, the junction kept 13 bases outside the gene matches. The CDR3 totals 17 residues. CDR1 and CDR2 from the germline V gene are SGHRS and YFSETQ. The PCR ran on 60 Vbeta and 13 Jbeta primers. TCRdb keeps only in-frame clones here, not all; method: immunoSEQ multiplex PCR. Of 150,000 to 200,000 clones listed, more than 85% are singletons. This receptor was obtained from a girl less than two years old in good health and CMV-seronegative. This sequence joins TRBV5-1 and TRBJ2-3, with 8 bases fitting TRBD1. Sequencing used PBMCs. CDR3 bases: TGCGCCAGCAGCAACCGAAATACAGGGGGTAGGACAGATACGCAGTATTTT. It translates to CASSNRNTGGRTDTQYF.